This TCR beta chain was obtained from a study of type 1 regulatory T cells. In the study overall: This in vitro CD4 product, T-allo10, is enriched for Tr1 cells and alloantigen-specific.

Study-level results: Compared with non-type 1 regulatory T cells, type 1 regulatory T cells showed a more restricted TCR repertoire.

J lost 2 bases, V lost 4 bases, and 2 bases had no gene match. The V gene's germline CDR1 is ENHRY and CDR2 SYGVKD. The length of the CDR3 is 14 residues. Using its own MiXCR run on the reads, TCRdb lists one record per CDR3 protein. The sample has around 64,000 distinct CDR3 sequences, less than 25% seen once. Concerning this clonotype: Its antigen is unknown.

This TCR was recovered from a human donor in good health. The chain carries TRBV10-3 and TRBJ1-5; 7 bases fit TRBD1. Material: cultured type 1 regulatory T (Tr1) cells, either the whole culture or a sorted fraction (not recorded which). Written as DNA, the CDR3 is TGTGCCATCAGTGCCACAGGGGGCAATCAGCCCCAGCATTTT. The encoded protein is CAISATGGNQPQHF.